The rows below give T cell receptor beta chains drawn from one sample of a study of OX40 agonist ivuxolimab in advanced cancers. Profiling relied on immunoSEQ multiplex PCR, and the TCRdb table lists in-frame clones only, not all of them. The data show about 79,000 clones, over 75% seen once. Here the sequenced sample was CD4+ or CD8+ T cells sorted from blood, taken in a trial of the OX40 agonist ivuxolimab. The receptors stem from an adult with an advanced solid tumor such as melanoma, head and neck, liver or kidney cancer. CDR3s include the opening cysteine and the closing phenylalanine or tryptophan. A D gene is named only where the DNA matches it firmly. A clone size is listed for some rows: how often the clone was seen (once, few, many), or a class if it is expanded.

cdr3_nt cdr3_aa d_call v_call clone_size j_call
TGTGCCAGCAGCGAAGAACTAGCGGGGGCCCCAGATACGCAGTATTTT CASSEELAGAPDTQYF TRBD2 TRBV4-2 - TRBJ2-3
TGTGCCAGCAGCTCACAGGGGATTGAGCAGTTCTTC CASSSQGIEQFF TRBD1 TRBV13 - TRBJ2-1
TGTGCCAGCCGACAGGGCCCAATGAACACTGAAGCTTTCTTT CASRQGPMNTEAFF TRBD1 TRBV19 - TRBJ1-1
TGTGCCAGCAGCCCTACGCGATACGCGAACACCGGGGAGCTGTTTTTT CASSPTRYANTGELFF - TRBV7-2 - TRBJ2-2
TGTGCCAGCAGTCCATCGCGCAATGAGCAGTTCTTC CASSPSRNEQFF - TRBV6-5 - TRBJ2-1
TGTGCCAGCAGCTTAGGGATTGGGGGCGGGAGCTCCTACAATGAGCAGTTCTTC CASSLGIGGGSSYNEQFF - TRBV7-6 once TRBJ2-1
TGTGCCAGCAGCCAGCGCTACGAGCAGTACTTC CASSQRYEQYF - TRBV28 - TRBJ2-7
TGTGCCAGCAGCGTAGGGAGATACTACAATGAGCAGTTCTTC CASSVGRYYNEQFF - TRBV9 - TRBJ2-1
TGTGCCAGCAGCTTGCACCTAGCGGGGTCCTACGAGCAGTACTTC CASSLHLAGSYEQYF TRBD2 TRBV5-4 - TRBJ2-7
TGCGCCAGCAGCCCCCATGACAGGGGGATCTACGAGCAGTACTTC CASSPHDRGIYEQYF TRBD1 TRBV4-1 - TRBJ2-7
TGTGCCACCAGCAGGGGTAATCAGCCCCAGCATTTT CATSRGNQPQHF - TRBV15 - TRBJ1-5
TGTGCCAGCAGGGCGGAGCGGGAAAGCGAGCAGTTCTTC CASRAERESEQFF TRBD2 TRBV2 - TRBJ2-1
TGTGCCAGCAGCCAACGAGGAGTGGCTGAAGCTTTCTTT CASSQRGVAEAFF - TRBV21-1 - TRBJ1-1